This entry lists 29 T cell receptor beta chains sequenced from one sample in a study of tumor-infiltrating lymphocytes in glioblastoma multiforme. Multiple V-beta primers and a C-beta primer amplified TCRB from RNA. Using its own MiXCR run on the multiplex PCR reads, TCRdb lists one record per CDR3 protein. The sample yields tens of thousands of distinct CDR3 sequences, 61% seen once. Source material: brain tumor tissue. All receptors come from a male donor with glioblastoma.

Concerning this clonotype: This CDR3 is missing its conserved last phenylalanine or tryptophan, likely due to a read error. This chain uses TRBV10-3 with TRBJ2-4, with D possibly being TRBD1 (6 bases). This CDR3 is 13 amino acids long. Germline-derived CDR1 and CDR2 are ENHRY and SYGVKD. Trimming took off 3 bases at V and 7 bases at J, with 10 bases between the two ends. The CDR3 spells CAISEDRGNIQYS. The CDR3 nucleotides read TGTGCCATCAGTGAAGATAGGGGGAACATTCAGTACTCC.

With respect to this clonotype: A read error is likely, as this CDR3 ends without the conserved phenylalanine or tryptophan. The chain uses TRBV10-3 and TRBJ1-2; TRBD1 is a possible D gene (6 bases). The CDR3 contains 13 residues. Germline V CDR1 and CDR2: ENHRY, SYGVKD. The germline V and J ends were trimmed by 6 bases and 5 bases, with 13 bases remaining between them. CDR3 bases: TGTGCCATCAGAGTCAGGGGAACTTATGGCTACACCCTC. Translated: CAIRVRGTYGYTL.

Of note for this clonotype: This CDR3 is missing its conserved last phenylalanine or tryptophan, likely due to a read error. This chain uses TRBV5-5 with TRBJ1-2; tentatively, D is TRBD1 (5 bases). V lost 3 bases to trimming and J lost 5 bases, with 11 bases between them. This CDR3 is 13 amino acids long. CDR1 SGHKS and CDR2 YYEKEE come from the germline V gene (reference sequence). The CDR3 bases are TGTGCCAGCAGCTCAGGACACCATTATGGCTACACCTCC. Translated: CASSSGHHYGYTS.

A few counts support this clonotype. A much larger clone differs by one base, so this may be a read error. The chain combines TRBV5-1 with TRBJ1-3; D perhaps matches TRBD1 (5 bases). The CDR3 covers 14 residues. Germline V gene data show CDR1 as SGHRS and CDR2 as YFSETQ. Trimming pared 6 bases from V and 4 bases from J, leaving 14 bases between. The CDR3 DNA reads TGCGCCAGCAACTGGCAGGGCAACGGAAACACCATATATTTT. Its protein product is CASNWQGNGNTIYF. The whole variable domain, filled in from reference TRBV5-1 and TRBJ1-3, reads KAGVTQTPRYLIKTRGQQVTLSCSPISGHRSVSWYQQTPGQGLQFLFEYFSETQRNKGNFPGRFSGRQFSNSRSEMNVSTLELGDSALYLCASNWQGNGNTIYFGEGSWLTVV.

Points on this clonotype: This likely comes from a read error, as the CDR3 has no conserved phenylalanine or tryptophan at its end. The chain carries TRBV5-1 and TRBJ1-5, with D tentatively TRBD1 (5 bases). CDR1 and CDR2 (germline): SGHRS, YFSETQ. The CDR3 totals 13 residues. In nucleotides, the CDR3 is TGTGCCAGCAGCCCGAGGGGAAATCAGCCCCAGCATTGT. Its translation is CASSPRGNQPQHC.

V gene TRBV28 combines with J gene TRBJ2-7; the D gene is possibly TRBD1 (6 bases). Per germline, CDR1 MDHEN and CDR2 SYDVKM. CDR3 length equals 16 residues. V lost 6 bases and J 3 bases, leaving 21 bases between the germline ends. The CDR3, as DNA: TGTGCCAGCAGCTCCGCCCACCGGGACAAGCGCTACGAGCAGTACTTC. It codes for CASSSAHRDKRYEQYF.

In its sample, this clonotype was seen many times. The V call is TRBV21-1, the J call TRBJ2-7; the table assigns TRBD1, which was not confirmed against the DNA. TRBV21-1 is noted as a pseudogene. There are 13 residues in the CDR3. This CDR3 reads CASRDRIYYEQYF. CDR3 nucleotides: TGTGCCAGCAGGGACAGGATATACTACGAGCAGTACTTC.

About this clonotype: A read error may explain this, as a much larger clone is one base away. The chain couples TRBV7-8 to TRBJ1-1; TRBD1 might be the D (6 bases). This CDR3 has 14 residues. The germline V and J ends were trimmed by 10 bases and 3 bases, with 18 bases remaining between them. Germline V gene data show CDR1 as SGHVS and CDR2 as FQNEAQ. CDR3 in amino acids: CANSLDRLDTEAFF. CDR3 nucleotide sequence: TGTGCCAACAGTCTAGACAGGCTGGACACTGAAGCTTTCTTT.

With respect to this clonotype: The missing conserved phenylalanine or tryptophan at the end of this CDR3 makes a read error likely. The CDR3 sequence is CASSFGRGGNEKLFY. The CDR3 nucleotides are TGTGCCAGCAGTTTCGGACGGGGTGGAAATGAAAAACTGTTTTAT. V gene TRBV6-5 combines with J gene TRBJ1-4; D uncertain. Between the trimmed V and J ends, which lost 4 bases and 5 bases, there was a span of 14 bases. Germline values: CDR1 MNHEY, CDR2 SVGAGI. The CDR3 length is 15 residues.

A note on this clonotype: At one of its ends the junction is not consistent with the germline gene, which may arise from a read error. This chain uses TRBV20-1 with TRBJ2-7, with D perhaps matching TRBD1 or TRBD2 (5 bases each). The CDR3 runs to 15 residues. The germline V gene has CDR1 DFQATT and CDR2 SNEGSKA (reference sequence). The CDR3 nucleotides read TGCTGTGCTACTGTCGGGGCGGCTAATTCCTACGAGCAGTACTTC. Encoded protein: CCATVGAANSYEQYF.

Note on this clonotype: Here the CDR3 omits its conserved ending phenylalanine or tryptophan, so a read error is the likely source. The DNA is omitted, as the CDR3 cannot be located on it reliably, and the CDR3 follows TCRdb's listing. The chain carries TRBV29-1 and TRBJ2-7; the table's D gene call, TRBD1, was not cross checked with the DNA. The CDR3 has 14 amino acids, counting both end residues. Germline-derived CDR1 and CDR2 are SQVTM and ANQGSEA. CDR3 protein: CSVTPGGHTYERYI.

CDR3 sequence (DNA): TGCAGTGCTAGTAGGGGGCCATGGGCAGGGGGAGGCGCAGATACGCAGTATTTT. Translating it yields CSASRGPWAGGGADTQYF. The chain couples TRBV20-1 to TRBJ2-3; D is possibly TRBD1 (7 bases). Germline V gene sequence: CDR1 DFQATT, CDR2 SNEGSKA (reference sequence). Deletions cut 3 bases from V and 4 bases from J, with 26 bases between. The CDR3 is made up of 18 amino acids.

Details on this clonotype: A read error may produce the germline difference seen at one junction end. This chain connects TRBV6-2 or TRBV6-3 to TRBJ2-7; D call uncertain. Germline V gene lookup returns CDR1 MNHEY and CDR2 SVGEGT. This CDR3 spans 13 amino acids. The DNA for the CDR3 is TGTGTCAGCAGTTTAGAGAGCTTCTACGAGCAATACTTC. Its translation is CVSSLESFYEQYF.

Regarding this clonotype: No conserved phenylalanine or tryptophan is present at the end of the CDR3, so a read error is the likely explanation. The rearrangement links TRBV20-1 to TRBJ2-1; the match to TRBD1 covers 8 bases. CDR3 length equals 20 residues. Germline CDR1 and CDR2: DFQATT and SNEGSKA (reference sequence). This CDR3 is CNAREGGGQGLLGSYNEQFL. The CDR3 DNA sequence: TGCAATGCTAGAGAGGGAGGAGGACAGGGCCTACTTGGCTCCTACAATGAGCAGTTCCTC.

This chain joins TRBV7-9 and TRBJ2-1, with 10 bases lining up with TRBD2. Trimming at V came to 5 bases and at J to 8 bases, leaving 12 bases not matched to a gene. CDR3 length equals 16 residues. The germline CDR1 and CDR2 sequences are SEHNR and FQNEAQ (reference sequence). The CDR3 is CASSLGLLAGRDEQFF. The CDR3 bases are TGTGCCAGCAGCCTGGGCCTACTAGCGGGAAGGGATGAGCAGTTCTTC.

Details on this clonotype: One end of the junction does not line up with germline, which may come from a read error. This chain connects TRBV11-2 to TRBJ2-1; D may be TRBD1 (6 bases). The CDR3 covers 17 residues. The germline CDR1 and CDR2 sequences are SGHAT and FQNNGV. In nucleotides, the CDR3 is TGTGCCAGCAGCTTAGCAGTATGGGGGCCTTCGCGCAATGAACAGCTCTTC. Protein: CASSLAVWGPSRNEQLF.

This clonotype was picked up many times. This chain uses TRBV5-1 with TRBJ2-6; no clear D gene. The ends were cut back, 0 bases at V and 0 bases at J, with 4 bases in the middle. Germline-derived CDR1 and CDR2 are SGHRS and YFSETQ. The CDR3 totals 15 residues. CDR3 amino acids: CASSLAASGANVLTF. Written as DNA, the CDR3 is TGCGCCAGCAGCTTGGCGGCCTCTGGGGCCAACGTCCTGACTTTC.

There are many counts of this clonotype. The rearrangement joins TRBV5-1 to TRBJ2-2; D is possibly TRBD1 (6 bases). Germline CDR1 and CDR2: SGHRS and YFSETQ. Trimming cost V 1 base and J 7 bases, with 8 bases left between them. The CDR3 has 13 residues. The CDR3, as DNA: TGCGCCAGCAGCTTGACAGGGATCGGGGAGCTGTTTTTT. This encodes CASSLTGIGELFF.

This clonotype was found many times. The genes are TRBV20-1 and TRBJ2-7; possibly TRBD2 for D (6 bases). V lost 6 bases, J lost 4 bases, and 28 bases lay in between. The CDR3 loop spans 17 amino acids. Germline assignment: CDR1 DFQATT and CDR2 SNEGSKA (reference sequence). As DNA, the CDR3 is TGCAGTGCGCCCGGAGGTAGCGGAGACCTCCTCGGGTACGAGCAGTACTTC. It codes for CSAPGGSGDLLGYEQYF.

Comment on this clonotype: The CDR3 ends on some other residue instead of the conserved phenylalanine or tryptophan, so this is likely a read error. This chain links TRBV6-1 with TRBJ1-1; no firm D call. CDR3 length: 12 residues. V gave up 7 bases and J gave up 4 bases, with 10 bases separating them. Germline-derived CDR1 and CDR2 are MNHNS and SASEGT. The CDR3 sequence: CASNSRATEAFL. CDR3 nucleotides: TGTGCCAGCAACAGTAGGGCCACTGAAGCTTTCCTT.

In the case of this clonotype: At one end, the junction sequence differs from germline, possibly due to a read error. J is TRBJ1-3 and V is TRBV12-3 or TRBV12-4; no reliable D call. The length of the CDR3 is 13 residues. CDR3 sequence reads: CASSKHQMVTIYF. In DNA form, the CDR3 reads TGTGCCAGCAGCAAACATCAAATGGTCACCATATATTTC.

This clonotype was counted a single time. The chain joins TRBV12-3 or TRBV12-4 to TRBJ1-1; 10 bases fit TRBD1. V shed 5 bases, J shed 5 bases, and the junction held 11 bases outside the gene matches. This CDR3 has 16 residues. CDR3 loop: CASSVGDRGLETEAFF. The CDR3 DNA is TGTGCCAGCAGTGTTGGGGACAGGGGCTTGGAGACTGAAGCTTTCTTT.

This clonotype was seen a handful of times. The rearrangement links TRBV4-2 to TRBJ1-6; 9 bases are a match to TRBD1. The V gene end was trimmed by 3 bases and the J gene end by 7 bases; junction bases not matched to a gene: 10. The germline gives CDR1 LGHNA, CDR2 YNFKEQ. The CDR3 sequence is 17 residues long. Written as DNA, the CDR3 is TGTGCCAGCAGCCAGATCGGACAGGGGTTAGGGAATTCACCCCTCCACTTT. Amino acids: CASSQIGQGLGNSPLHF.

With respect to this clonotype: Lacking the conserved final phenylalanine or tryptophan, this CDR3 likely reflects a read error. The rearrangement joins TRBV29-1 to TRBJ1-1; D may be TRBD1 (6 bases). Trimming removed 6 bases from V and 5 bases from J, with 16 bases in between. CDR3 length equals 13 residues. Germline V gene sequence: CDR1 SQVTM, CDR2 ANQGSEA. The CDR3 sequence: CSVESQGYTEAFS. In DNA form, the CDR3 reads TGCAGCGTAGAATCCCAGGGGTATACTGAAGCTTTCTCT.

This chain connects TRBV30 to TRBJ2-1; D could derive from TRBD1 or TRBD2 (5 bases each). V was shortened by 5 bases and J by 12 bases, with 23 bases between the two germline ends. The CDR3 contains 14 residues. The germline V gene has CDR1 GTSNPN and CDR2 SVGIG (reference sequence). CDR3 sequence reads: CAWEPSASGGGQFF. DNA of the CDR3: TGTGCCTGGGAACCCTCCGCCTCTGGGGGTGGGCAGTTCTTC.

The sample holds one count of this clonotype. The CDR3 DNA reads TGCAGTGCTAGCGGGACTATCGGAAGAGAAACAGATACGCAGTATTTT. Amino acid sequence: CSASGTIGRETDTQYF. This sequence joins TRBV20-1 and TRBJ2-3; TRBD2 matches at 7 bases. CDR3 length: 16 amino acids. V lost 3 bases to trimming and J lost 3 bases; unmatched junction nucleotides: 12. The germline V gene has CDR1 DFQATT and CDR2 SNEGSKA (reference sequence).

In its sample, this clonotype was seen many times. The CDR3 coding sequence is TGCGCCAGCAGCGCCAAGGACGGTGTGGAGACCCAGTACTTC. Amino acids: CASSAKDGVETQYF. This rearrangement joins TRBV5-1 to TRBJ2-5; no reliable D call. V was trimmed by 4 bases and J by 5 bases, leaving 15 bases between them. The CDR3 totals 14 residues. The germline gives CDR1 SGHRS, CDR2 YFSETQ.

J is TRBJ1-2 and V is TRBV5-6; 9 bases agree with TRBD1. The CDR3 length is 15 residues. Germline CDR1 and CDR2: SGHDT and YYEEEE. J lost 3 bases, V lost 4 bases, and 7 bases had no gene match. As DNA, the CDR3 is TGTGCCAGCAGCCCTGACAGGGGGTTTGACTATGGCTACACCTTC. It is translated as CASSPDRGFDYGYTF.

Comment on this clonotype: This sequence may be a read error, since a much larger clone differs from it by one base. The chain recombines TRBV28 with TRBJ2-7; 9 nucleotides align to TRBD1. V shed 8 bases, J shed 6 bases, and the junction held 8 bases outside the gene matches. From germline, CDR1 is MDHEN and CDR2 SYDVKM. The CDR3 length is 13 residues. CDR3 in amino acids: CASRRQGDVEQYF. CDR3 bases: TGTGCCAGCCGGAGACAGGGGGATGTCGAGCAGTACTTC. Drawing the rest from reference TRBV28 and TRBJ2-7, the complete variable domain is DVKVTQSSRYLVKRTGEKVFLECVQDMDHENMFWYRQDPGLGLRLIYFSYDVKMKEKGDIPEGYSVSREKKERFSLILESASTNQTSMYLCASRRQGDVEQYFGPGTRLTVT.